This T cell receptor (beta chain) appears in the sequencing data of a study of T cell repertoires in cytomegalovirus infection. Study as a whole: CMV infection together with matching HLA type was indicated by public TCR beta signatures.

General study points: Individuals carrying CMV plus the relevant HLA were identified by cumulative frequency of public TCR beta families. CMV-specific HLA-C-restricted TCR beta clonotypes dominated the ex vivo response.

In regard to this clonotype: The antigen is unknown.

TCRdb re-called the reads through MiXCR, storing one row per CDR3 protein. The table includes around 740,000 distinct CDR3 sequences, approximately 40% detected once. The ends lost 3 bases at V and 5 bases at J; junction bases unmatched: 13. The CDR3 runs to 16 residues. Germline V lookup: CDR1 SQVTM, CDR2 ANQGSEA. The rearrangement links TRBV29-1 to TRBJ2-5; 9 bases align to TRBD2. The sequenced sample consisted of PBMCs. This TCR was sampled from a human donor in good health (CMV status not recorded). Some clones in this sample may be carry-over from other donors' samples. The CDR3 DNA sequence: TGCAGCGTTGACCCGACCGGGACTAGCATCGCCGAGACCCAGTACTTC. As protein: CSVDPTGTSIAETQYF.